This T cell receptor (beta chain) appears in the sequencing data of a study of blood T cells in healthy people across ages. Study-wide results and caveats: There were more naive CD4+ cells and higher diversity in long-lived donors than in aged donors.

Trimming took off 2 bases at V and 7 bases at J, with 5 bases between the two ends. Germline assignment: CDR1 SEHNR and CDR2 FQNEAQ (reference sequence). This CDR3 has 12 amino acids. A remark on this clonotype: No antigen is known for it.

Samples each yielded at least 6 micrograms of total RNA. Sample-barcoded 5' priming and a J-beta primer mix drove a second PCR of about 6 to 12 cycles. A template-switch adaptor with 12 random nucleotides tagged each cDNA molecule. MiXCR, applied by TCRdb to the 5' RACE reads, yields one record per CDR3 protein. The table lists 1.8 million or so distinct CDR3 sequences, more than 35% of them singletons. The chain uses TRBV7-9 and TRBJ1-4; no definite D call. This clonotype originated in a human donor in good health. Specimen: blood. CDR3 coding DNA: TGTGCCAGCAGCTTAACGGCTGAAAAACTGTTTTTT. Translating it yields CASSLTAEKLFF. Variable domain in full (rest from reference TRBV7-9 and TRBJ1-4): DTGVSQNPRHKITKRGQNVTFRCDPISEHNRLYWYRQTLGQGPEFLTYFQNEAQLEKSRLLSDRFSAERPKGSFSTLEIQRTEQGDSAMYLCASSLTAEKLFFGSGTQLSVL.